This T cell receptor beta chain was recovered during a study of beta chain features in type 1 diabetes. General study results and limits: TCRB CDR3s were moderately but significantly shorter in Type 1 diabetes patients in all four CD4+ subsets.

Every isolated RNA sample was fully reverse transcribed, so sequencing captured expressed TCRB transcripts. The data were produced by immunoSEQ multiplex PCR, yet TCRdb's version contains in-frame clones alone and is incomplete. The profile shows around 130,000 clones, about a sixth of them singletons. Germline CDR1 is SGHTA and CDR2 is FQGNSA. The CDR3 spans 16 residues. Trimming pared 5 bases from V and 3 bases from J, leaving 20 bases between. This clone was counted a few times. The antigen is unknown. This TCR was sampled from a man aged 25 to 45 with type 1 diabetes. The sample taken for sequencing was central memory CD4+ T cells from blood. The chain combines TRBV7-2 with TRBJ2-7, with D perhaps matching TRBD2 (5 bases). The CDR3 loop is CASSPAAGLKFYEQYF. CDR3 sequence (DNA): TGTGCCAGCAGCCCCGCTGCGGGCCTTAAATTCTACGAGCAGTACTTC.